One T cell receptor (beta chain) is described in this entry. Its target is not known. The V gene end was trimmed by 3 bases and the J gene end by 4 bases; junction bases not matched to a gene: 3. This CDR3 comprises 15 residues. CDR1 LGHDT and CDR2 YNNKEL come from the germline V gene (reference sequence). This record comes from a study of T-cell memory formation after mild COVID-19. Points from the study as a whole: Among CD4+ contracting clones, most were CM and EM, and CD8+ ones EMRA.

TCRdb called the 5' RACE reads again in MiXCR, with one record for every CDR3 protein. The table lists tens of thousands of distinct CDR3 sequences, 5.5% to 8.5% of them singletons, with about 0.8% in the top ten. The receptor comes from an adult who had mild COVID-19 (a few samples of this study predate the infection). Cell type and time point are not known. The sample was PBMCs or a T cell subset sorted from them (not recorded which). V is TRBV3-1 and J is TRBJ2-1, with 10 nucleotides matching TRBD2. The CDR3 spells CASSQTSGQYNEQFF. The CDR3 DNA reads as TGTGCCAGCAGCCAGACTAGCGGGCAGTACAATGAGCAGTTCTTC.